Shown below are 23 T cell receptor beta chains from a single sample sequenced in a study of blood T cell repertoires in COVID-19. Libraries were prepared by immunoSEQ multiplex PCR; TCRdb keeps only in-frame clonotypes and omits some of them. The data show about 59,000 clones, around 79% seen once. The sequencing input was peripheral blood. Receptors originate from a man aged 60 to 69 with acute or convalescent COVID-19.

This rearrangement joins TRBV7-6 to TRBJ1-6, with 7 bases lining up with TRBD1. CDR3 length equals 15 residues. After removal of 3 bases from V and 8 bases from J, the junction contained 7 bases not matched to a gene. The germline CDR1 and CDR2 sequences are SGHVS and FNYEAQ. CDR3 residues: CASSFDTGEDSPLHF. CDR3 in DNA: TGTGCCAGCAGCTTCGATACAGGGGAGGATTCACCCCTCCACTTT.

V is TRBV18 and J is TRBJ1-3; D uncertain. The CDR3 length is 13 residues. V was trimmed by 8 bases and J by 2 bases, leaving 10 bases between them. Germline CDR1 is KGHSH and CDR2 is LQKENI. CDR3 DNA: TGTGCCAGCCGCCCCGGGGCTGGAAACACCATATATTTT. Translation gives CASRPGAGNTIYF.

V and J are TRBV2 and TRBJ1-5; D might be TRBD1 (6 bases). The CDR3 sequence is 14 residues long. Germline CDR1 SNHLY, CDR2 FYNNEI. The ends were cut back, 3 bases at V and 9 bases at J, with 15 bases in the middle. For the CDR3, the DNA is TGTGCCAGCAGTGAGTTCACAGGGTCAACGCCCCAGCATTTT. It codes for CASSEFTGSTPQHF.

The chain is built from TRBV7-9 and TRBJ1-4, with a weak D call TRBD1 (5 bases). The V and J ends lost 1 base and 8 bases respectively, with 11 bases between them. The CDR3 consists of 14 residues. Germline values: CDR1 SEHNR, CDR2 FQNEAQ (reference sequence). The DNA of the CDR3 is TGTGCCAGCAGCTTAGGGGCAGGGCGAGAAAAACTGTTTTTT. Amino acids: CASSLGAGREKLFF.

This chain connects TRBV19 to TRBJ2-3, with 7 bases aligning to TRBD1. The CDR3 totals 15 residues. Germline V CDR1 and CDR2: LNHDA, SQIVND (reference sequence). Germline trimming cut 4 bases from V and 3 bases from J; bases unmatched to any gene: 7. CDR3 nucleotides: TGTGCCAGTAGTACCGACAGGGTTCGAACAGATACGCAGTATTTT. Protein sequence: CASSTDRVRTDTQYF.

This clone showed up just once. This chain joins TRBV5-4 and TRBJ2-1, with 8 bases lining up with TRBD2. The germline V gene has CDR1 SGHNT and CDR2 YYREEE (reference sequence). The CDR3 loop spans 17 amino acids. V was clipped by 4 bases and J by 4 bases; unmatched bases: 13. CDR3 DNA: TGTGCCAGCAGCCCTACTAGCGGCAATGGATTTTACAATGAGCAGTTCTTC. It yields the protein CASSPTSGNGFYNEQFF.

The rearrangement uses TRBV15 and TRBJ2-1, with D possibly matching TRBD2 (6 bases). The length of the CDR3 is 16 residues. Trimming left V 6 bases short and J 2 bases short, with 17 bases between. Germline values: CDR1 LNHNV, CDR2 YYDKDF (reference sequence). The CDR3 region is CATRGGTPGTYNEQFF. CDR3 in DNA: TGTGCCACCAGAGGCGGGACTCCGGGGACCTACAATGAGCAGTTCTTC.

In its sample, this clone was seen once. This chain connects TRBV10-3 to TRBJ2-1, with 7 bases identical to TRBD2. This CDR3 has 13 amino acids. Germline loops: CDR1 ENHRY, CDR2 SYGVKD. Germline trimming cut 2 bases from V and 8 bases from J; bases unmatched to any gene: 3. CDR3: CAISEAGEDEQFF. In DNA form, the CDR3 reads TGTGCCATCAGTGAGGCGGGAGAGGATGAGCAGTTCTTC.

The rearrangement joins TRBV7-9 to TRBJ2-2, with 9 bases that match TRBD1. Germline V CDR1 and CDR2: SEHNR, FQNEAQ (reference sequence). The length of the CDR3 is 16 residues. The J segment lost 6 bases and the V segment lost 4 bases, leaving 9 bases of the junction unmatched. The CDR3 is CASSSRQGTGPGELFF. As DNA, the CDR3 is TGTGCCAGCAGCTCCCGACAAGGGACAGGGCCCGGGGAGCTGTTTTTT. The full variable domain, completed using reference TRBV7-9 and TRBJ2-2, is DTGVSQNPRHKITKRGQNVTFRCDPISEHNRLYWYRQTLGQGPEFLTYFQNEAQLEKSRLLSDRFSAERPKGSFSTLEIQRTEQGDSAMYLCASSSRQGTGPGELFFGEGSRLTVL.

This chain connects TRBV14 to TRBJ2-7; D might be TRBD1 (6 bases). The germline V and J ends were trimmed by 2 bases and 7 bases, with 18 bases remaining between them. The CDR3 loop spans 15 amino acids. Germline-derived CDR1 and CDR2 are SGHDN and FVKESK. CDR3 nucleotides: TGTGCCAGCAGCCAAAGGGGGATGGGTCTCGGAGAGCAGTACTTC. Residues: CASSQRGMGLGEQYF.

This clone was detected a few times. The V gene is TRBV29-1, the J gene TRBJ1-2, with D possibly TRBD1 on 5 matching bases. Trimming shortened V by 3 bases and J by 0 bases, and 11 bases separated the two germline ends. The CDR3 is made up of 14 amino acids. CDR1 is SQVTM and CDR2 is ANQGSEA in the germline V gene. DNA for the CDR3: TGCAGCGTTGAGGGGCACAGGACTAACTATGGCTACACCTTC. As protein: CSVEGHRTNYGYTF.

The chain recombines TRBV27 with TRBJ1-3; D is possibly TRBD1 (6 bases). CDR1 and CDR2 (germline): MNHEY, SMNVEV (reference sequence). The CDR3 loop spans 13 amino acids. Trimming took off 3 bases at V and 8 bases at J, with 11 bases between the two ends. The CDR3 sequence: CASSFTGMDTIYF. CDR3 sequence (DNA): TGTGCCAGCAGTTTTACAGGGATGGACACCATATATTTT.

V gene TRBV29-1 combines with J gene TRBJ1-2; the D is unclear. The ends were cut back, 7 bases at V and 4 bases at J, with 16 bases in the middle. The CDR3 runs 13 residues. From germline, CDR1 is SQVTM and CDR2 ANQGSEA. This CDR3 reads CSDYDTDRYGYTF. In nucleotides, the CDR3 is TGCAGCGATTACGACACAGACCGCTATGGCTACACCTTC. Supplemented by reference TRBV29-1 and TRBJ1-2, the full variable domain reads SAVISQKPSRDICQRGTSLTIQCQVDSQVTMMFWYRQQPGQSLTLIATANQGSEATYESGFVIDKFPISRPNLTFSTLTVSNMSPEDSSIYLCSDYDTDRYGYTFGSGTRLTVV.

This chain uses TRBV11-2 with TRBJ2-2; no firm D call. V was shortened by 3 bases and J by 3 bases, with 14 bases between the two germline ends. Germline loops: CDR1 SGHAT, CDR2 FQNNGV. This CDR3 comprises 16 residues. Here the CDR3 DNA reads TGTGCCAGCAGCTTTTTCCGTGTCTTTCACACCGGGGAGCTGTTTTTT. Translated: CASSFFRVFHTGELFF.

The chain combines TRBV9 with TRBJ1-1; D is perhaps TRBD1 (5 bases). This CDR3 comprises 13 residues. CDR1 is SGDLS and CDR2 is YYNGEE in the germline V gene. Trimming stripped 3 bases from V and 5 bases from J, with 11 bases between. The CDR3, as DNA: TGTGCCAGCAGCGCGCAGGGTGGGACTGAAGCTTTCTTT. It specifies CASSAQGGTEAFF.

In DNA, the CDR3 is TGTGCCAGCAGAGATACAGGGAACTATGGCTACACCTTC. Translating it yields CASRDTGNYGYTF. The chain carries TRBV2 and TRBJ1-2, with a tentative D call TRBD1 (6 bases). V lost 6 bases, J lost 2 bases, and 10 bases lay in between. Germline V lookup: CDR1 SNHLY, CDR2 FYNNEI. This CDR3 has 13 residues.

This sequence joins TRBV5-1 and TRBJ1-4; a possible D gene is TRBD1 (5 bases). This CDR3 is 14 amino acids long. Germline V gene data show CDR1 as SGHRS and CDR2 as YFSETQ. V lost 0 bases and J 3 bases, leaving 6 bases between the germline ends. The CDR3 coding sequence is TGCGCCAGCAGCTTGGAACAGGCTAATGAAAAACTGTTTTTT. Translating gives CASSLEQANEKLFF.

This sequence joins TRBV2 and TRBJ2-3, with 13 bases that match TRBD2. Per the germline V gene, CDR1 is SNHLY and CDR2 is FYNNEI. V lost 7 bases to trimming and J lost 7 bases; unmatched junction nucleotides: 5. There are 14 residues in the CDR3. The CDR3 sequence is CASKLAGGPHTQYF. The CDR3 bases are TGTGCCAGCAAACTAGCGGGAGGGCCCCATACGCAGTATTTT.

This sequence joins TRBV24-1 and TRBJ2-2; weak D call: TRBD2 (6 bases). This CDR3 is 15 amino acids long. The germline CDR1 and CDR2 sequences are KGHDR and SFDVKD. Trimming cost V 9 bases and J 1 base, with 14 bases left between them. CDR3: CATRVGGENTGELFF. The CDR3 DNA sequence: TGTGCCACCCGGGTTGGCGGGGAGAACACCGGGGAGCTGTTTTTT.

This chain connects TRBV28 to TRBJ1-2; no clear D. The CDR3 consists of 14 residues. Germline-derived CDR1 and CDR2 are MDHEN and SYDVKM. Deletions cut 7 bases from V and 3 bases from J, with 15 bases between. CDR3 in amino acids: CASTLMLLDYGYTF. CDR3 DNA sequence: TGTGCCAGCACTCTAATGTTACTCGACTATGGCTACACCTTC.

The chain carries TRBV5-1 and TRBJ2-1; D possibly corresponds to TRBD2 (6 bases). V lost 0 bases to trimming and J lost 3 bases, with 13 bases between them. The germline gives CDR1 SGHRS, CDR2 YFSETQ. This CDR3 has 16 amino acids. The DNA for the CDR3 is TGCGCCAGCAGCTTGGAGGCGGGAAAGCACTACAATGAGCAGTTCTTC. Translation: CASSLEAGKHYNEQFF.

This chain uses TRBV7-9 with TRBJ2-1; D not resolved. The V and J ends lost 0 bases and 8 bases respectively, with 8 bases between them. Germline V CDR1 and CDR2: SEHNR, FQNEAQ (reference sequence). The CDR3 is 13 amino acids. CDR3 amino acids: CASSLATYHEQFF. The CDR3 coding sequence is TGTGCCAGCAGCTTAGCGACTTACCATGAGCAGTTCTTC.

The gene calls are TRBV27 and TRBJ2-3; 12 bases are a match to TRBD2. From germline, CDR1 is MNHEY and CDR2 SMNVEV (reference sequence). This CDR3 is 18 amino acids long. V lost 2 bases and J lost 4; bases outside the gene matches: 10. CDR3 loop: CASSLIVLAGGPPDTQYF. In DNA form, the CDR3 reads TGTGCCAGCAGTTTAATCGTCCTAGCGGGAGGGCCCCCAGATACGCAGTATTTT.